The entry below describes one TCR beta chain. The antigen is unknown. This entry is derived from a study of T-cell reconstitution after alpha-beta-depleted transplantation in children. TCRbeta library preparation incorporated unique molecular identifiers. TCRdb analysed the PCR reads with MiXCR anew, one entry per CDR3 protein. The sample has fewer than 550,000 distinct CDR3 sequences; roughly 10% are singletons. Study-wide results and caveats: The authors attributed T-cell counts and diversity one year after transplant mostly to newly produced T cells.

This clonotype was obtained from a female patient younger than 10 who had a stem cell transplant for aplastic anemia, so the T cells may come from the graft donor. The material was PBMCs, mostly from graft donor cells, obtained 180 days after TCRalphabeta/CD19-depleted stem cell transplant.

DNA of the CDR3: TGTGCCAGCAGTTTCTGGGGGTTATACAATGAGCAGTTCTTC. This gives the protein CASSFWGLYNEQFF. The V and J genes are TRBV27 and TRBJ2-1, with D possibly called TRBD1 or TRBD2 (5 bases each). The V gene's germline CDR1 is MNHEY and CDR2 SMNVEV (reference sequence). The CDR3 has 14 residues. V lost 3 bases to trimming and J lost 4 bases, with 10 bases between them.